This TCR beta chain was sequenced in a study of OX40 agonist ivuxolimab in advanced cancers. Here immunoSEQ multiplex PCR was the method, and the copy in TCRdb shows in-frame clones only, minus some. The data show 60,000 to 65,000 clones, about 93% seen once. The sequences come from CD4+ or CD8+ T cells sorted from blood, collected in a trial of the OX40 agonist ivuxolimab. The sequence came from an adult with an advanced solid tumor such as melanoma, head and neck, liver or kidney cancer.

The CDR3 DNA sequence: TGTGCCAGCAGGGCCGGGACAGGGGCCTACGAGCAGTACTTC. Translation gives CASRAGTGAYEQYF. The V and J genes are TRBV27 and TRBJ2-7; 10 positions agree with TRBD1. Losses at the gene ends were 6 bases for V and 2 bases for J; bases not matched to a gene: 4. The CDR3 totals 14 residues. Germline loops: CDR1 MNHEY, CDR2 SMNVEV (reference sequence).